This T cell receptor (beta chain) was documented in a study of T cells in Graves' hyperthyroidism and ophthalmopathy. Germline CDR1 and CDR2: SGHRS and YFSETQ. Trimming shortened V by 0 bases and J by 2 bases, and 8 bases separated the two germline ends. The CDR3 runs to 14 residues. The sample of blood was obtained at first hyperthyroidism diagnosis (before any ophthalmopathy symptoms). The source material, RNA transcripts, was used to amplify TCR beta CDR3 regions. The HTBI set primed first-round TCR CDR3 RT-PCR. Via MiXCR, TCRdb re-called the multiplex PCR reads, giving one row per CDR3 protein. The top ten clones hold 5.8% of a sample with fewer than 650,000 distinct CDR3 sequences, roughly 13% of them seen once.

The sequence derives from a woman in her twenties or thirties with Graves' hyperthyroidism that later progressed to Graves' ophthalmopathy. The sample was blood. The chain uses TRBV5-1 and TRBJ2-5; D remains unclear. The CDR3 sequence is CASSLDSVQETQYF. For the CDR3, the DNA is TGCGCCAGCAGCTTGGATTCGGTGCAAGAGACCCAGTACTTC. The full variable domain, in which reference TRBV5-1 and TRBJ2-5 provide the parts outside the CDR3, is KAGVTQTPRYLIKTRGQQVTLSCSPISGHRSVSWYQQTPGQGLQFLFEYFSETQRNKGNFPGRFSGRQFSNSRSEMNVSTLELGDSALYLCASSLDSVQETQYFGPGTRLLVL.